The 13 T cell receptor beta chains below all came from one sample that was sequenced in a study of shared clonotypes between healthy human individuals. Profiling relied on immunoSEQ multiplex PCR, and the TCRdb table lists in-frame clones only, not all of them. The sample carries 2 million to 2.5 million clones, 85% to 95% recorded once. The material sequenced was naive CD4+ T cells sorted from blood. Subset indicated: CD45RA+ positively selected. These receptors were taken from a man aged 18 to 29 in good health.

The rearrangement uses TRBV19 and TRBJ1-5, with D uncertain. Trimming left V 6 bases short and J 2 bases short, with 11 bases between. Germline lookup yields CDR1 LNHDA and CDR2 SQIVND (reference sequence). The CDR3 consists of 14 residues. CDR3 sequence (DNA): TGTGCCAGTAGCATAAGGGTGGGCAATCAGCCCCAGCATTTT. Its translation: CASSIRVGNQPQHF.

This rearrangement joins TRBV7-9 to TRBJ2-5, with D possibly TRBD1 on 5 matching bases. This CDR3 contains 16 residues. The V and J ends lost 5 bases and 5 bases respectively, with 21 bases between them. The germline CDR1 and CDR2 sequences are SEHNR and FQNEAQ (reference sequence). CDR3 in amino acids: CASSPRTNPSRETQYF. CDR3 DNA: TGTGCCAGCAGCCCCAGGACAAACCCATCGAGGGAGACCCAGTACTTC.

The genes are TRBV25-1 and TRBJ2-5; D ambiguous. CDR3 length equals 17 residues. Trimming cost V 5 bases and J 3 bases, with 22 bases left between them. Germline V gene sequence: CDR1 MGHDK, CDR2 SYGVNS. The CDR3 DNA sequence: TGTGCCAGCAGTCGACCCAAGACACTGGGTGGGGAAGAGACCCAGTACTTC. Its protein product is CASSRPKTLGGEETQYF. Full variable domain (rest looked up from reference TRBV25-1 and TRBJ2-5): EADIYQTPRYLVIGTGKKITLECSQTMGHDKMYWYQQDPGMELHLIHYSYGVNSTEKGDLSSESTVSRIRTEHFPLTLESARPSHTSQYLCASSRPKTLGGEETQYFGPGTRLLVL.

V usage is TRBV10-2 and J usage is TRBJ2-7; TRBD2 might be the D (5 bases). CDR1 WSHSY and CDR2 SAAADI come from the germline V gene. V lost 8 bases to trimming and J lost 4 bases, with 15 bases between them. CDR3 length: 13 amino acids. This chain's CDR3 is CASFPGGAYEQYF. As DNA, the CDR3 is TGCGCCAGCTTTCCAGGAGGTGCTTACGAGCAGTACTTC.

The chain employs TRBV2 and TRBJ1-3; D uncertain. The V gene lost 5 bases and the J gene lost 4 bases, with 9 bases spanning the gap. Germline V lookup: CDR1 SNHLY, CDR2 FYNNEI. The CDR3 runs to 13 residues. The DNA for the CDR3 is TGTGCCAGCAGTCCAAGAATGGGAAACACCATATATTTT. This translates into CASSPRMGNTIYF.

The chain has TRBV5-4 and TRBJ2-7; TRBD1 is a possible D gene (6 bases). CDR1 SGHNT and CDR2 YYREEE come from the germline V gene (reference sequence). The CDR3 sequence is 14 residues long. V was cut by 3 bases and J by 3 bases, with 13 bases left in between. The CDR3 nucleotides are TGTGCCAGCAGCTCGAAACAGGGCGGCTACGAGCAGTACTTC. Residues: CASSSKQGGYEQYF.

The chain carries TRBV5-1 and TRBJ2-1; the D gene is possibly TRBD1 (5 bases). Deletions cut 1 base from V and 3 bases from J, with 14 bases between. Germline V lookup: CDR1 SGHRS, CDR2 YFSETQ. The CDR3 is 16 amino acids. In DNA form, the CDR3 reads TGCGCCAGCAGCTTGACAACTATGACAGTCTACAATGAGCAGTTCTTC. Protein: CASSLTTMTVYNEQFF.

CDR3 loop: CASIAGGQYNEQFF. The DNA of the CDR3 is TGTGCCAGCATAGCGGGAGGGCAATACAATGAGCAGTTCTTC. The rearrangement links TRBV2 to TRBJ2-1, with 11 bases that match TRBD2. The CDR3 contains 14 residues. V gave up 7 bases and J gave up 4 bases; unmatched junction bases: 3. CDR1 SNHLY and CDR2 FYNNEI come from the germline V gene.

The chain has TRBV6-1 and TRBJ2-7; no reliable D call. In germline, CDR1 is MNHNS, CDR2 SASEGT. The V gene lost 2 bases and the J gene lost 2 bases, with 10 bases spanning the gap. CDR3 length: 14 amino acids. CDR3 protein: CASSESLRTYEQYF. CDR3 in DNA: TGTGCCAGCAGTGAATCTTTAAGAACCTACGAGCAGTACTTC.

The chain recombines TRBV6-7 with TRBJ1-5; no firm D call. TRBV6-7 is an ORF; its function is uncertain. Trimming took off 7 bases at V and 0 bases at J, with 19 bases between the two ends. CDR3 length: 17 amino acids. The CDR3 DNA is TGTGCCAGCATATGGATAGAACGTTGTAATAGCAATCAGCCCCAGCATTTT. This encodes CASIWIERCNSNQPQHF.

The CDR3 DNA follows: TGTGCCATCGGACTAGCGGGCGGGGAGCTGTTTTTT. Amino acid sequence: CAIGLAGGELFF. The V and J genes are TRBV10-3 and TRBJ2-2; TRBD2 aligns across 11 bases. The germline gives CDR1 ENHRY, CDR2 SYGVKD. This CDR3 comprises 12 residues. The V segment lost 8 bases and the J segment 7 bases; nucleotides outside the gene matches: 0.

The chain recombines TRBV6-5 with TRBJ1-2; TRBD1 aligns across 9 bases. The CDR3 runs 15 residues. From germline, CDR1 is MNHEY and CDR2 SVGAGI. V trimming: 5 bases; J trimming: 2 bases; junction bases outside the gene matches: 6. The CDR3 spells CASSRPGTGNYGYTF. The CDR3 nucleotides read TGTGCCAGCAGTCGACCCGGGACAGGGAACTATGGCTACACCTTC.

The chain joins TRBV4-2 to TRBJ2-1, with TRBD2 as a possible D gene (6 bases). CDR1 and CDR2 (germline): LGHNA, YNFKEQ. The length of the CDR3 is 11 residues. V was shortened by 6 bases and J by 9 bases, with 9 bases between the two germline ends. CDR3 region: CASRRETEQFF. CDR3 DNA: TGTGCCAGCAGACGGGAGACTGAGCAGTTCTTC.